This T cell receptor beta chain comes out of a study of STAT5B mutations in CD4+ large granular lymphocyte leukemia. The CDR3 extends over 15 amino acids. Trimming left V 1 base short and J 2 bases short, with 11 bases between. Germline values: CDR1 SEHNR, CDR2 FQNEAQ (reference sequence). TCRdb's table, derived via immunoSEQ multiplex PCR, lists solely in-frame clones and lacks some. Among 20,000 to 25,000 clones listed, roughly 70% were seen once. The sequencing input was CD4+ T cells from blood buffy coats. J is TRBJ2-5 and V is TRBV7-9; D gene ambiguous. This receptor was taken from a human donor in good health. The CDR3 here is CASSLGPTPQETQYF. The CDR3 region has the DNA TGTGCCAGCAGCTTAGGTCCAACACCACAAGAGACCCAGTACTTC.